The 13 T cell receptor beta chains listed next were all sequenced from one sample in a study of CD8+CD57+ T cells in acquired aplastic anemia. The use of genomic DNA as template underpinned the TCR beta VDJ and CDR3 profiling. TCRdb ran MiXCR on the reads and lists one entry per CDR3 protein. The table has around 230,000 distinct CDR3 sequences, approximately 57% seen once. Sequenced: sorted CD4+, CD8+, or CD8+CD57+ T cells (not recorded which) from PBMCs. The receptors shown here come from a human donor in good health.

There are a few counts of this clonotype. The chain joins TRBV25-1 to TRBJ2-3; D call uncertain. Trimming stripped 4 bases from V and 2 bases from J, with 22 bases between. The length of the CDR3 is 18 residues. Looked up from germline, CDR1 is MGHDK and CDR2 is SYGVNS. As DNA, the CDR3 is TGTGCCAGCAGTGCTAGAGATCCCAAGGCAATCCTCACAGATACGCAGTATTTT. This encodes CASSARDPKAILTDTQYF.

This clonotype showed up many times. The chain carries TRBV6-5 and TRBJ1-1, with D unresolved. Germline V gives CDR1 MNHEY, CDR2 SVGAGI. Trimming left V 5 bases short and J 2 bases short, with 12 bases between. CDR3 length equals 14 residues. The CDR3 loop reads CASSRGYANTEAFF. CDR3 nucleotides: TGTGCCAGCAGTCGAGGGTACGCTAACACTGAAGCTTTCTTT.

The V and J genes are TRBV6-1 and TRBJ2-3; no clear D gene. The CDR3 totals 14 residues. V lost 6 bases to trimming and J lost 0 bases, with 10 bases between them. Germline V gene sequence: CDR1 MNHNS, CDR2 SASEGT. CDR3 sequence: CASRADPSTDTQYF. The CDR3 region has the DNA TGTGCCAGCAGGGCGGATCCTAGCACAGATACGCAGTATTTT.

The V gene is TRBV6-4, the J gene TRBJ2-5; 8 bases align to TRBD2. The germline V gene has CDR1 MRHNA and CDR2 SNTAGT. There are 14 residues in the CDR3. The ends lost 8 bases at V and 4 bases at J; junction bases unmatched: 9. CDR3 nucleotides: TGTGCCAGCGTTGAGGGACTAGAGTCAGAGACCCAGTACTTC. Residues: CASVEGLESETQYF.

The rearrangement joins TRBV10-1 to TRBJ1-2; 11 bases match TRBD1. V was pared by 8 bases and J by 6 bases, with 8 bases of the junction left unmatched. The CDR3 is 14 amino acids. CDR1 and CDR2 (germline): WNHNN, SYGVQD (reference sequence). The CDR3 DNA is TGCGCCAGCTCCCAGGGGGGACAGGGGGATGGCTACACCTTC. Translated, it gives CASSQGGQGDGYTF.

In its sample, this clonotype was seen a few times. The genes are TRBV2 and TRBJ1-1; possible D gene TRBD1, 5 bases. V lost 8 bases and J 0 bases, leaving 10 bases between the germline ends. The CDR3 sequence is 13 residues long. Germline V lookup: CDR1 SNHLY, CDR2 FYNNEI. CDR3 sequence (DNA): TGTGCCAGCGCTTCAGGGATGAACACTGAAGCTTTCTTT. Protein sequence: CASASGMNTEAFF. Full variable domain (outside the CDR3, taken from reference TRBV2 and TRBJ1-1): EPEVTQTPSHQVTQMGQEVILRCVPISNHLYFYWYRQILGQKVEFLVSFYNNEISEKSEIFDDQFSVERPDGSNFTLKIRSTKLEDSAMYFCASASGMNTEAFFGQGTRLTVV.

This clonotype occurred many times. The chain has TRBV7-9 and TRBJ2-7; the match to TRBD2 covers 7 bases. The CDR3 totals 14 residues. V lost 4 bases, J lost 1 base, and 4 bases stayed unmatched. Germline values: CDR1 SEHNR, CDR2 FQNEAQ (reference sequence). In DNA form, the CDR3 reads TGTGCCAGCAGCTATGGGGGGGATTCCTACGAGCAGTACTTC. Encoded protein: CASSYGGDSYEQYF.

The J gene is TRBJ2-3, the V gene TRBV15; no definite D call. There are 16 residues in the CDR3. Looked up from germline, CDR1 is LNHNV and CDR2 is YYDKDF (reference sequence). The ends were cut back, 3 bases at V and 0 bases at J, with 13 bases in the middle. CDR3 loop: CATSSGRRSSTDTQYF. The CDR3 DNA sequence: TGTGCCACCAGCAGTGGTAGGAGATCTAGCACAGATACGCAGTATTTT. The entire variable domain, with the rest obtained from reference TRBV15 and TRBJ2-3, is as follows: DAMVIQNPRYQVTQFGKPVTLSCSQTLNHNVMYWYQQKSSQAPKLLFHYYDKDFNNEADTPDNFQSRRPNTSFCFLDIRSPGLGDTAMYLCATSSGRRSSTDTQYFGPGTRLTVL.

This clonotype was seen a few times. The V and J genes are TRBV29-1 and TRBJ1-2; 7 nucleotides match TRBD1. The CDR3 has 12 amino acids. CDR1 and CDR2 (germline): SQVTM, ANQGSEA. The trim removed 4 bases at V and 5 bases at J, leaving 4 bases unmatched. CDR3: CSVGGQQYGYTF. The DNA of the CDR3 is TGCAGCGTTGGGGGACAGCAATATGGCTACACCTTC.

This clonotype appeared many times. The V call is TRBV7-6, the J call TRBJ2-1; the match to TRBD2 covers 8 bases. CDR1 is SGHVS, CDR2 FNYEAQ, per germline. J was trimmed by 2 bases and V by 3 bases; bases with no gene match: 3. This CDR3 has 15 residues. For the CDR3, the DNA is TGTGCCAGCAGCTTGGCGGGAGGAACCTACAATGAGCAGTTCTTC. It is translated as CASSLAGGTYNEQFF. The whole variable domain, filled in from reference TRBV7-6 and TRBJ2-1, reads GAGVSQSPRYKVTKRGQDVALRCDPISGHVSLYWYRQALGQGPEFLTYFNYEAQQDKSGLPNDRFSAERPEGSISTLTIQRTEQRDSAMYRCASSLAGGTYNEQFFGPGTRLTVL.

V and J are TRBV29-1 and TRBJ2-7, with TRBD1 identical over 7 bases. Germline V lookup: CDR1 SQVTM, CDR2 ANQGSEA. Trimming removed 5 bases from V and 3 bases from J; junction bases left unmatched: 4. CDR3 size: 12 residues. The CDR3 nucleotides read TGCAGCGTTTGGGGGACAGTCTACGAGCAGTACTTC. This encodes CSVWGTVYEQYF.

Written as DNA, the CDR3 is TGTGCCAGCAACCAAGGAGGACAGGGGGAAGATGTACCCCTCCACTTT. Its protein is CASNQGGQGEDVPLHF. The rearrangement links TRBV9 to TRBJ1-6, with 10 bases that match TRBD1. Germline CDR1 SGDLS, CDR2 YYNGEE. With 6 bases clipped from V and 12 bases from J, the junction kept 15 bases outside the gene matches. The CDR3 is made up of 16 amino acids. Full variable domain (outside the CDR3, taken from reference TRBV9 and TRBJ1-6): DSGVTQTPKHLITATGQRVTLRCSPRSGDLSVYWYQQSLDQGLQFLIQYYNGEERAKGNILERFSAQQFPDLHSELNLSSLELGDSALYFCASNQGGQGEDVPLHFGNGTRLTVT.

Regarding this clonotype: A read error may be the cause here, since a much bigger clone is one base away. CDR3 sequence: CASSQAGYNYEQYF. Written as DNA, the CDR3 is TGTGCCAGCAGCCAAGCCGGTTATAACTACGAGCAGTACTTC. The chain is built from TRBV7-9 and TRBJ2-7, with D hard to call. V was pared by 5 bases and J by 3 bases, with 14 bases between. There are 14 residues in the CDR3. The V gene's germline CDR1 is SEHNR and CDR2 FQNEAQ (reference sequence).